Listed below are T cell receptor beta chains from one sample, sequenced in a study of T cell changes during pregnancy in multiple sclerosis. The protocol was immunoSEQ multiplex PCR, while the TCRdb copy is restricted to in-frame clones and leaves out a portion. Of tens of thousands of clones in the sample, approximately 91% were seen once. The sequencing used CD8+ T cells from peripheral blood mononuclear cells, collected in the third trimester of pregnancy. The receptors stem from a female donor with multiple sclerosis, enrolled in a pregnancy study. Each CDR3 is given with its conserved first and last residue. Each record gives: V gene, CDR3 protein.

>TRBV27
CASSSTVEAYEQYF
>TRBV27
CASSPWTGEETQYF
>TRBV6-5
CASSYVEFRLAGELFF
>TRBV29-1
CSVEDEDTVEAFF
>TRBV19
CASRAGRFNQPQHF
>TRBV29-1
CSVEDWSGQDYGYTF
>TRBV10-2
CASSDSGLQPQHF
>TRBV6-5
CATKPSGNTIYF
>TRBV6-5
CASGPGDSGNTIYF
>TRBV21-1
CASSKSGRGLELFF
>TRBV7-9
CASSGTLSYNEQFF
>TRBV19
CASSIDLSRGMIRYTEAFF
>TRBV7-2
CASSPYTAGLPASDEQFF
>TRBV5-6
CASSETSNYGYTF
>TRBV27
CASSVSGQGALEQYF
>TRBV6-5
CASSYSRASDTQYF
>TRBV27
CASSTRLAGMRYNEQFF
>TRBV5-1
CASSQGGGAGANVLTF
>TRBV13
CASSDGQGALSTEAFF
>TRBV4-1
CASSQPYDREGGYGYTF
>TRBV13
CASSLTRFNEQFF
>TRBV9
CASSVSGGGANEQFF
>TRBV5-4
CASSLEDYLPYGYTF
>TRBV7-9
CASSPWTGYNEQFF
>TRBV4-2
CASSQEGTSGSYEQYF
>TRBV19
CASDHGPSGSYTDTQYF
>TRBV7-9
CASSAEDTDEQYF